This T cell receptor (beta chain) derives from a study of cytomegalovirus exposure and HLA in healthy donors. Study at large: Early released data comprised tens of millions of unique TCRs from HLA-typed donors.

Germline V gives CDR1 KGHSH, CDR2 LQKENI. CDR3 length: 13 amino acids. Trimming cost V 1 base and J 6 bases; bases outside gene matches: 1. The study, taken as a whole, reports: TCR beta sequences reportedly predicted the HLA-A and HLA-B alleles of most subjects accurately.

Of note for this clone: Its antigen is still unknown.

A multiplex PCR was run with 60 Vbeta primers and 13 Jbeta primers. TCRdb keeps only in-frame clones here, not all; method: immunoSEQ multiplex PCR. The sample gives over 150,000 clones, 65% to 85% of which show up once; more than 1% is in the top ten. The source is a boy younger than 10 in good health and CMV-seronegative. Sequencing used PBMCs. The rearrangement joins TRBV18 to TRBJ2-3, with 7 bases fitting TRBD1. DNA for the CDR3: TGTGCCAGCTCACCACGCAGGGGGGATACGCAGTATTTT. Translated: CASSPRRGDTQYF.